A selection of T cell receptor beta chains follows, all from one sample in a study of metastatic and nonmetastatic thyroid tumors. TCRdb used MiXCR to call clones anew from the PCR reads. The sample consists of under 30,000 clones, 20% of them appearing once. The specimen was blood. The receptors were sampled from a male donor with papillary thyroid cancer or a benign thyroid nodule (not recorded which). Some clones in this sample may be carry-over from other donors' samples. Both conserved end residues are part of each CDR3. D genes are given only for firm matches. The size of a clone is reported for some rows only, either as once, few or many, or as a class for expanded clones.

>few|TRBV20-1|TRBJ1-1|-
CSDRDHKQGSTDAFF
TGCAGTGATAGAGACCACAAACAGGGAAGCACTGATGCTTTCTTT
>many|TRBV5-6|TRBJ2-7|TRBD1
CASSLGDSRRTGRLNEQYF
TGTGCCAGCAGCTTGGGGGATTCTAGGCGGACAGGGCGTTTAAACGAGCAGTACTTC
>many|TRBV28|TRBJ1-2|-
CASSTQGDGYTF
TGTGCCAGCAGTACACAGGGCGATGGCTACACCTTC
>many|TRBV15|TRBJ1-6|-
CATSRERFGGRYNSPLHF
TGTGCCACCAGCAGAGAGAGGTTCGGGGGGCGCTATAATTCACCCCTCCACTTT
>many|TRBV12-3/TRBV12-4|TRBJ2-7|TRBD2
CATAISSGRLYEQYF
TGTGCCACCGCAATCTCTAGCGGGAGACTCTACGAGCAGTACTTC
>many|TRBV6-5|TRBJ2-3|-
CASSYSSGTVTDTQYF
TGTGCCAGCAGTTACTCTAGCGGGACAGTCACAGATACGCAGTATTTT
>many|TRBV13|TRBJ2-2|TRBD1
CASSSLRQGWINTGELFF
TGTGCCAGCAGCTCTCTACGACAGGGGTGGATAAACACCGGGGAGCTGTTTTTT
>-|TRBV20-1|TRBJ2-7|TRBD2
CSARDLGTSPYEQYF
TGCAGTGCTAGAGATCTAGGGACTAGCCCCTACGAGCAGTACTTC
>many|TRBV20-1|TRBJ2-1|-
CSARLSPSDNEQFF
TGCAGTGCCAGACTAAGCCCCTCGGACAATGAGCAGTTCTTC
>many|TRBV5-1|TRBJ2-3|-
CASNQARGSTDTQYF
TGCGCCAGCAATCAAGCCCGAGGGTCCACAGATACGCAGTATTTT
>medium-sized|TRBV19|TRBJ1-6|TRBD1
CASAGQGHSPLHF
TGTGCCAGCGCTGGACAGGGCCATTCACCCCTCCACTTT
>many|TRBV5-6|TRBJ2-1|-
CASSLSREQFF
TGTGCCAGCAGCTTGTCCAGGGAGCAGTTCTTC
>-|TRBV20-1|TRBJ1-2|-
CRARDNALGYTF
TGCAGGGCTAGAGATAATGCGTTAGGCTACACCTTC
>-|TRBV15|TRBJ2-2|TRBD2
CATSRERSGTGLDSNTGELFF
TGTGCCACCAGCAGAGAGAGGAGCGGGACCGGACTTGACTCGAACACCGGGGAGCTGTTTTTT
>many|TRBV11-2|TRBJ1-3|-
CASSLFNGESSGNTIYF
TGTGCCAGCAGCTTATTCAACGGGGAGAGCTCTGGAAACACCATATATTTT
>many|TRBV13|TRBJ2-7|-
CASSLGQGAYEQYF
TGTGCCAGCAGCTTAGGGCAGGGAGCCTACGAGCAGTACTTC